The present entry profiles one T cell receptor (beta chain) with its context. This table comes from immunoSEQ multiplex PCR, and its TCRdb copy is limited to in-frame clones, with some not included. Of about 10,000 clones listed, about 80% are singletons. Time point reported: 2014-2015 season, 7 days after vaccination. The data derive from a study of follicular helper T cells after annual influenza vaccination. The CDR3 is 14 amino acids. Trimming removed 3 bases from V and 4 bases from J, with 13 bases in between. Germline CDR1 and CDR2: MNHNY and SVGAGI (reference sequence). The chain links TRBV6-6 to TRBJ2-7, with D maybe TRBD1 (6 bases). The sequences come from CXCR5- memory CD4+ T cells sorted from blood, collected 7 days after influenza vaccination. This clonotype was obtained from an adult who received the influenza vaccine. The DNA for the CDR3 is TGTGCCAGCAGTTATGGAAGGGGGACGTACGAGCAGTACTTC. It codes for CASSYGRGTYEQYF.